The rows below give T cell receptor beta chains drawn from one sample of a study of response to subunit inactivated influenza vaccine. TCRdb reanalysed the RT-PCR reads using MiXCR and keeps one entry per CDR3 protein. The table records around 570,000 distinct CDR3 sequences, approximately 11% of them present only once. The data also belong to a second study, concerning T cells expressing NK-cell markers.

Here the sequenced sample was PBMCs from blood, taken on the day of vaccination. The receptor set was obtained from a man between 50 and 59 years old who received an inactivated influenza vaccine. The CDR3 runs from the conserved cysteine through the conserved F or W. A D gene is named only where the DNA matches it firmly. Rows give clone size only sometimes, using once, few, many, or a class for an expanded clone.

j_call: TRBJ2-5
clone_size: few
d_call: NA
v_call: TRBV29-1
cdr3_aa: CTLSQVTEGTQYF
cdr3_nt: TGCACCTTGTCTCAGGTCACTGAAGGGACCCAGTACTTC

j_call: TRBJ2-1
clone_size: NA
d_call: NA
v_call: TRBV6-2/TRBV6-3
cdr3_aa: CASNRAVSYNEQFF
cdr3_nt: TGTGCCAGCAACCGAGCGGTCTCCTACAATGAGCAGTTCTTC

j_call: TRBJ2-7
clone_size: NA
d_call: TRBD1
v_call: TRBV20-1
cdr3_aa: CSARDNRGTGFGSYEQYF
cdr3_nt: TGCAGTGCTAGAGATAACCGCGGGACAGGGTTTGGCTCCTACGAGCAGTACTTC

j_call: TRBJ1-5
clone_size: NA
d_call: TRBD1
v_call: TRBV12-3/TRBV12-4
cdr3_aa: CASSFQDRGYYSNQPQHF
cdr3_nt: TGTGCCAGCAGTTTTCAGGACAGGGGGTATTATAGCAATCAGCCCCAGCATTTT

j_call: TRBJ2-2
clone_size: few
d_call: NA
v_call: TRBV12-3/TRBV12-4
cdr3_aa: CASSARSSWLYSNTGELFF
cdr3_nt: TGTGCCAGCAGTGCGCGTTCCTCTTGGCTGTATTCGAACACCGGGGAGCTGTTTTTT

j_call: TRBJ1-6
clone_size: NA
d_call: NA
v_call: TRBV12-3/TRBV12-4
cdr3_aa: CASSLTGGDGSPLHF
cdr3_nt: TGTGCCAGCAGTTTAACGGGGGGAGATGGATCACCCCTCCACTTT

j_call: TRBJ1-2
clone_size: few
d_call: TRBD1
v_call: TRBV7-2
cdr3_aa: CASSEPGGAYGYTF
cdr3_nt: TGTGCCAGCAGCGAACCAGGGGGCGCCTATGGCTACACCTTC

j_call: TRBJ2-5
clone_size: many
d_call: TRBD1
v_call: TRBV5-1
cdr3_aa: CASSSGTGGETQYF
cdr3_nt: TGTGCCAGCAGCTCCGGGACAGGGGGAGAGACCCAGTACTTC

j_call: TRBJ1-5
clone_size: many
d_call: NA
v_call: TRBV6-5
cdr3_aa: CASSYQVNQPQHF
cdr3_nt: TGTGCCAGCAGTTACCAGGTCAATCAGCCCCAGCATTTT

j_call: TRBJ2-2
clone_size: NA
d_call: NA
v_call: TRBV12-3/TRBV12-4
cdr3_aa: CASSSRGWGGELFF
cdr3_nt: TGTGCCAGCAGCAGCCGGGGCTGGGGCGGGGAGCTGTTTTTT

j_call: TRBJ1-2
clone_size: few
d_call: NA
v_call: TRBV7-2
cdr3_aa: CASSLRGEFYGYTF
cdr3_nt: TGTGCCAGCAGCTTAAGAGGGGAGTTCTATGGCTACACCTTC

j_call: TRBJ1-1
clone_size: many
d_call: TRBD1
v_call: TRBV20-1
cdr3_aa: CSASRDRVFGTEAFF
cdr3_nt: TGCAGTGCTAGCCGGGACAGGGTTTTTGGCACTGAAGCTTTCTTT

j_call: TRBJ2-1
clone_size: NA
d_call: NA
v_call: TRBV9
cdr3_aa: CASSVAGAGYNEQFF
cdr3_nt: TGTGCCAGCAGCGTAGCGGGAGCAGGGTACAATGAGCAGTTCTTC

j_call: TRBJ2-1
clone_size: NA
d_call: TRBD1
v_call: TRBV14
cdr3_aa: CASSLQGVGAYNEQFF
cdr3_nt: TGTGCCAGCAGCCTCCAGGGGGTCGGGGCGTACAATGAGCAGTTCTTC

j_call: TRBJ2-7
clone_size: NA
d_call: TRBD2
v_call: TRBV4-3
cdr3_aa: CASSQDRAGAYEQYF
cdr3_nt: TGCGCCAGCAGCCAAGATCGGGCGGGAGCCTACGAGCAGTACTTC

j_call: TRBJ2-1
clone_size: few
d_call: TRBD2
v_call: TRBV5-1
cdr3_aa: CASSLDLAGYNEQFF
cdr3_nt: TGCGCCAGCAGCTTGGATTTAGCGGGTTACAATGAGCAGTTCTTC

j_call: TRBJ2-3
clone_size: NA
d_call: TRBD2
v_call: TRBV7-9
cdr3_aa: CASSPRLAGYTDTQYF
cdr3_nt: TGTGCCAGCAGCCCCCGACTAGCGGGCTACACAGATACGCAGTATTTT

j_call: TRBJ2-7
clone_size: NA
d_call: TRBD1
v_call: TRBV28
cdr3_aa: CASSSGQKVYEQYF
cdr3_nt: TGTGCCAGCAGTTCGGGACAGAAGGTCTACGAGCAGTACTTC

j_call: TRBJ1-2
clone_size: few
d_call: TRBD1
v_call: TRBV6-1
cdr3_aa: CASASGGNINYGYTF
cdr3_nt: TGTGCCAGCGCGTCAGGGGGCAACATCAACTATGGCTACACCTTC

j_call: TRBJ2-3
clone_size: NA
d_call: NA
v_call: TRBV29-1
cdr3_aa: CSVEWLGTDTQYF
cdr3_nt: TGCAGCGTTGAGTGGCTAGGAACAGATACGCAGTATTTT

j_call: TRBJ2-1
clone_size: many
d_call: NA
v_call: TRBV14
cdr3_aa: CASSQDMWTTYNEQFF
cdr3_nt: TGTGCCAGCAGCCAAGATATGTGGACAACCTACAATGAGCAGTTCTTC

j_call: TRBJ1-5
clone_size: few
d_call: NA
v_call: TRBV20-1
cdr3_aa: CSAGNRAGGNQPQHF
cdr3_nt: TGCAGTGCTGGCAACCGGGCAGGGGGCAATCAGCCCCAGCATTTT

j_call: TRBJ2-7
clone_size: few
d_call: NA
v_call: TRBV15
cdr3_aa: CATSRLIPTIEQYF
cdr3_nt: TGTGCCACCAGCAGACTAATCCCTACTATCGAGCAGTACTTC

j_call: TRBJ2-1
clone_size: NA
d_call: TRBD2
v_call: TRBV9
cdr3_aa: CASSATSGISYNEQFF
cdr3_nt: TGTGCCAGCAGCGCCACTAGCGGAATCTCCTACAATGAGCAGTTCTTC

j_call: TRBJ2-3
clone_size: NA
d_call: NA
v_call: TRBV4-3
cdr3_aa: CASSQEVGPDTQYF
cdr3_nt: TGCGCCAGCAGCCAAGAAGTAGGCCCAGATACGCAGTATTTT

j_call: TRBJ2-1
clone_size: few
d_call: TRBD2
v_call: TRBV4-2
cdr3_aa: CASSLGTSDLNEQFF
cdr3_nt: TGTGCCAGCAGCCTCGGGACTAGCGACCTCAATGAGCAGTTCTTC

j_call: TRBJ2-1
clone_size: few
d_call: TRBD2
v_call: TRBV20-1
cdr3_aa: CSWLAGAGAIDEQFF
cdr3_nt: TGCAGTTGGTTAGCGGGAGCAGGCGCGATCGATGAGCAGTTCTTC

j_call: TRBJ2-1
clone_size: NA
d_call: TRBD1
v_call: TRBV11-2
cdr3_aa: CASSHYRDRGQWSYNEQFF
cdr3_nt: TGTGCCAGCAGCCACTACCGGGACAGGGGGCAATGGTCCTACAATGAGCAGTTCTTC

j_call: TRBJ2-1
clone_size: many
d_call: TRBD2
v_call: TRBV7-9
cdr3_aa: CASSLSGGYNEQFF
cdr3_nt: TGTGCCAGCAGCTTATCGGGGGGCTACAATGAGCAGTTCTTC

j_call: TRBJ1-1
clone_size: few
d_call: NA
v_call: TRBV27
cdr3_aa: CASRSAGLDTEAFF
cdr3_nt: TGTGCCAGCCGATCGGCGGGGCTAGACACTGAAGCTTTCTTT

j_call: TRBJ1-1
clone_size: few
d_call: TRBD1
v_call: TRBV20-1
cdr3_aa: CSARKPGQGNEAFF
cdr3_nt: TGCAGTGCTAGAAAGCCGGGACAGGGGAATGAAGCTTTCTTT

j_call: TRBJ1-5
clone_size: NA
d_call: NA
v_call: TRBV4-3
cdr3_aa: CASSQEPHSNQPQHF
cdr3_nt: TGCGCCAGCAGCCAAGAGCCACATAGCAATCAGCCCCAGCATTTT

j_call: TRBJ2-2
clone_size: NA
d_call: TRBD1
v_call: TRBV12-3/TRBV12-4
cdr3_aa: CASSPRTGGANTGELFF
cdr3_nt: TGTGCCAGCAGTCCTCGGACAGGGGGAGCGAACACCGGGGAGCTGTTTTTT

j_call: TRBJ2-1
clone_size: NA
d_call: TRBD2
v_call: TRBV25-1
cdr3_aa: CASSEWAGGQFF
cdr3_nt: TGTGCCAGCAGTGAATGGGCGGGGGGGCAGTTCTTC

j_call: TRBJ2-1
clone_size: NA
d_call: NA
v_call: TRBV7-9
cdr3_aa: CASSLQQGPNEQFF
cdr3_nt: TGTGCCAGCAGCTTACAACAGGGCCCGAATGAGCAGTTCTTC

j_call: TRBJ2-4
clone_size: many
d_call: NA
v_call: TRBV28
cdr3_aa: CASSLVSQGRTKNIQYF
cdr3_nt: TGTGCCAGCAGTTTAGTATCCCAGGGGAGGACCAAAAACATTCAGTACTTC

j_call: TRBJ2-1
clone_size: NA
d_call: NA
v_call: TRBV11-2
cdr3_aa: CASSFRSGAYNEQFF
cdr3_nt: TGTGCCAGCAGCTTCCGTAGCGGTGCCTACAATGAGCAGTTCTTC

j_call: TRBJ2-2
clone_size: NA
d_call: TRBD1
v_call: TRBV7-2
cdr3_aa: CASRTGQGVSGELFF
cdr3_nt: TGTGCCAGCAGGACCGGACAGGGGGTCTCCGGGGAGCTGTTTTTT

j_call: TRBJ2-1
clone_size: few
d_call: NA
v_call: TRBV27
cdr3_aa: CASSLSKGPGNEQFF
cdr3_nt: TGTGCCAGCAGTTTATCGAAAGGGCCCGGCAATGAGCAGTTCTTC

j_call: TRBJ2-5
clone_size: few
d_call: NA
v_call: TRBV5-1
cdr3_aa: CASLRTDPTQYF
cdr3_nt: TGCGCCAGCTTACGGACAGATCCGACCCAGTACTTC

j_call: TRBJ2-7
clone_size: few
d_call: NA
v_call: TRBV27
cdr3_aa: CASSLSLGWGSYEQYF
cdr3_nt: TGTGCCAGCAGTTTATCGCTAGGATGGGGCTCCTACGAGCAGTACTTC

j_call: TRBJ1-2
clone_size: NA
d_call: TRBD1
v_call: TRBV12-3/TRBV12-4
cdr3_aa: CASSPLRDRGGYTF
cdr3_nt: TGTGCCAGCAGTCCCCTCCGGGACAGGGGTGGCTACACCTTC

j_call: TRBJ2-3
clone_size: NA
d_call: NA
v_call: TRBV7-9
cdr3_aa: CASSLEVGYAQYF
cdr3_nt: TGTGCCAGCAGCTTAGAGGTCGGGTATGCGCAGTATTTT

j_call: TRBJ2-2
clone_size: NA
d_call: NA
v_call: TRBV6-2/TRBV6-3
cdr3_aa: CASKGSVPGELFF
cdr3_nt: TGTGCCAGCAAAGGGTCTGTACCCGGGGAGCTGTTTTTT

j_call: TRBJ2-6
clone_size: NA
d_call: NA
v_call: TRBV18
cdr3_aa: CASSPPGGANVLTF
cdr3_nt: TGTGCCAGCTCACCACCGGGTGGGGCCAACGTCCTGACTTTC

j_call: TRBJ2-1
clone_size: few
d_call: TRBD2
v_call: TRBV4-3
cdr3_aa: CASSQDLAVYNEQFF
cdr3_nt: TGCGCCAGCAGCCAAGATCTAGCGGTCTACAATGAGCAGTTCTTC

j_call: TRBJ2-2
clone_size: NA
d_call: TRBD2
v_call: TRBV27
cdr3_aa: CASGLAGGGTGELFF
cdr3_nt: TGTGCCAGCGGGCTAGCGGGAGGTGGCACCGGGGAGCTGTTTTTT